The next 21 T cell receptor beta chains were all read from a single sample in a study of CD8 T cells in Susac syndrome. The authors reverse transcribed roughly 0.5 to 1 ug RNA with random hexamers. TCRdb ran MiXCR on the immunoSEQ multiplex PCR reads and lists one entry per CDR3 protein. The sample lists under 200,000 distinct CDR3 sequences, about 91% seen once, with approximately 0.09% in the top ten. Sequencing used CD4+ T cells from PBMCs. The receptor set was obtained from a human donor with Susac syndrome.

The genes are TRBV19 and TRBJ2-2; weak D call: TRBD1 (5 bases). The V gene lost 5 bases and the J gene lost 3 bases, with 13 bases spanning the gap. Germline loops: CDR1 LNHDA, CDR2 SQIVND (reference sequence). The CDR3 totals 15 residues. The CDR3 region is CASSGHLRYTGELFF. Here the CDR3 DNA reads TGTGCCAGTAGTGGACACCTAAGGTACACCGGGGAGCTGTTTTTT.

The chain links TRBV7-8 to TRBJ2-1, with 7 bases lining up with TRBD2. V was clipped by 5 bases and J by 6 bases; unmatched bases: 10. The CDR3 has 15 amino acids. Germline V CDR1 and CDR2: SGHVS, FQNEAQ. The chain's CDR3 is CASSLTSATFNEQFF. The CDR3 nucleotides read TGTGCCAGCAGCCTAACTAGCGCCACTTTCAATGAGCAGTTCTTC.

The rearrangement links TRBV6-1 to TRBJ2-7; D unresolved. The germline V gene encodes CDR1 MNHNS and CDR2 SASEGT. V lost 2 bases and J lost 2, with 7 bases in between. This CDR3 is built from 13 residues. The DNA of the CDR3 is TGTGCCAGCAGTGAAACGTTAACCTACGAGCAGTACTTC. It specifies CASSETLTYEQYF.

This CDR3 is CASKDNEQFF. The CDR3 DNA is TGTGCCAGCAAGGACAATGAGCAGTTCTTC. The chain couples TRBV10-3 to TRBJ2-1, with D unresolved. With 10 bases removed from V and 5 bases from J, the gap between germline ends came to 6 bases. The germline V gene has CDR1 ENHRY and CDR2 SYGVKD. This CDR3 comprises 10 residues.

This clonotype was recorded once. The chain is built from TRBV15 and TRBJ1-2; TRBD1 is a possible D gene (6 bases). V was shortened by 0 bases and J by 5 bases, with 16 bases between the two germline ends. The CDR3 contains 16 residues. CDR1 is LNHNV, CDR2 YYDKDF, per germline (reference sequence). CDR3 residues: CATSRDLGRGQYGYTF. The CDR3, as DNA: TGTGCCACCAGCAGAGATTTAGGCAGGGGCCAGTATGGCTACACCTTC.

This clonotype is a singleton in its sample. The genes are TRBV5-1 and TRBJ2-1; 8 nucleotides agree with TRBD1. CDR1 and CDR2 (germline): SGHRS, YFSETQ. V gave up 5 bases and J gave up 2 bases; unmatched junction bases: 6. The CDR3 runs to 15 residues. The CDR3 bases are TGCGCCAGCAGGTCCGGGACAGGCGCCTACAATGAGCAGTTCTTC. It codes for CASRSGTGAYNEQFF.

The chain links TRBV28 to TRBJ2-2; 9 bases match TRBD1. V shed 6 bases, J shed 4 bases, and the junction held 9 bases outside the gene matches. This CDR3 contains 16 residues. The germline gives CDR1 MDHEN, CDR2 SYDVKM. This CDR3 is CASSWTGAPGTGELFF. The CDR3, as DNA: TGTGCCAGCAGCTGGACAGGGGCCCCAGGCACCGGGGAGCTGTTTTTT.

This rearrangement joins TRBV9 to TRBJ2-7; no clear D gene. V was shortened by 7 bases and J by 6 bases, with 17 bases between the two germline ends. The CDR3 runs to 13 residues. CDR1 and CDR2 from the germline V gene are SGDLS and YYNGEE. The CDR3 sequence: CASGRTASLEQYF. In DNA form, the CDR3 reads TGTGCCAGCGGAAGAACGGCCAGTCTCGAGCAGTACTTC.

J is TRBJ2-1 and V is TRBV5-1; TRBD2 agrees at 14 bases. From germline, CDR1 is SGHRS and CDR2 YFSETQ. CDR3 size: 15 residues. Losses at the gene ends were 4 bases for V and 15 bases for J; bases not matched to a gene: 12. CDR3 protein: CASSPGGTSGGSPFF. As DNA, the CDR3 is TGCGCCAGCAGCCCTGGGGGGACTAGCGGGGGATCTCCGTTCTTC.

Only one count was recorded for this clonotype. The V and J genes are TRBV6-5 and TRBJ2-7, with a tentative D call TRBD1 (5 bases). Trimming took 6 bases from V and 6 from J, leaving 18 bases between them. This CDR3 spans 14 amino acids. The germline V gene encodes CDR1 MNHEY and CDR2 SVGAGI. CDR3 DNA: TGTGCCAGCAGCCCTGGACACCAGGAGTTCGAGCAGTACTTC. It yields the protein CASSPGHQEFEQYF.

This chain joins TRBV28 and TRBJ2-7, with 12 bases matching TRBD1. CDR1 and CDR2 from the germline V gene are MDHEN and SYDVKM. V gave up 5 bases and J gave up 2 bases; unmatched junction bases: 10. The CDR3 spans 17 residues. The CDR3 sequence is CASSLSPGTGGAYEQYF. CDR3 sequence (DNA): TGTGCCAGCAGTCTCAGTCCCGGGACAGGGGGCGCCTACGAGCAGTACTTC.

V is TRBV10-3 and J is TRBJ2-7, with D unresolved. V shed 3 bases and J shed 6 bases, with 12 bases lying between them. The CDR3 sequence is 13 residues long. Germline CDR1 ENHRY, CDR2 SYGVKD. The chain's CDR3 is CAISDVTGLEQYF. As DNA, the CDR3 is TGTGCCATCAGTGATGTGACCGGTCTCGAGCAGTACTTC.

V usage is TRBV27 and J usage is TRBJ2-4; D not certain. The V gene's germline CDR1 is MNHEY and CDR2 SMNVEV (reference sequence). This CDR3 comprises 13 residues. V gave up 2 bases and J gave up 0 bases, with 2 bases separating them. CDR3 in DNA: TGTGCCAGCAGTTTAGCAGCCAAAAACATTCAGTACTTC. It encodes CASSLAAKNIQYF.

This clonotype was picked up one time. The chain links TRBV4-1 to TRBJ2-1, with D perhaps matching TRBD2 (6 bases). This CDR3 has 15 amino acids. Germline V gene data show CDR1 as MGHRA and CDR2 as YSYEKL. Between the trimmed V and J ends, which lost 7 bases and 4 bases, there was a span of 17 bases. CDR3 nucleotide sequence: TGCGCCAGCATCCAGACTAGAGGGCCTTACAATGAGCAGTTCTTC. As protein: CASIQTRGPYNEQFF.

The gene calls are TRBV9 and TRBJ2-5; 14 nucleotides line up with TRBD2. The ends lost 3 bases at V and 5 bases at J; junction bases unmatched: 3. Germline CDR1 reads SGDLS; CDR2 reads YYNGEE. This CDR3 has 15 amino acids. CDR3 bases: TGTGCCAGCAGCGCCCGGACTAGCGGGGGGGAGACCCAGTACTTC. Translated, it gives CASSARTSGGETQYF.

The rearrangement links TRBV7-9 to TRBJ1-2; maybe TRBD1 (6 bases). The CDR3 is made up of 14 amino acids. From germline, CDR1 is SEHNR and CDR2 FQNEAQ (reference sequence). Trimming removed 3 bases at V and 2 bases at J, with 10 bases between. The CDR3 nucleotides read TGTGCCAGCAGCTTGGGGGGGGCGAACTATGGCTACACCTTC. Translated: CASSLGGANYGYTF.

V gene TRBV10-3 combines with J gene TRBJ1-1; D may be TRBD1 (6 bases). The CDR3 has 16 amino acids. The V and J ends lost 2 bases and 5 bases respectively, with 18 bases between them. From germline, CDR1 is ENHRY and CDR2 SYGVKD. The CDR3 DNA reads TGTGCCATCAGTGAGGGGGCCACAGGGAGCGAGACTGAAGCTTTCTTT. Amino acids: CAISEGATGSETEAFF.

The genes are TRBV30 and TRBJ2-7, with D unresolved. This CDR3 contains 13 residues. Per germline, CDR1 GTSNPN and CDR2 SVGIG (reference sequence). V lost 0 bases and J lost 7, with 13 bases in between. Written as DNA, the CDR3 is TGTGCCTGGAGTGTGCTTCATATGGGGGAGCAGTACTTC. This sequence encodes CAWSVLHMGEQYF.

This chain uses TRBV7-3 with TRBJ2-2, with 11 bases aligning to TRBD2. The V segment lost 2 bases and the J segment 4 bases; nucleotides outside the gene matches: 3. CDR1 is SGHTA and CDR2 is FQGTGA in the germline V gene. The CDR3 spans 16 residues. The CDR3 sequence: CASSLSGTSGTGELFF. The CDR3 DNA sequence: TGTGCCAGCAGCTTATCCGGGACTAGCGGCACCGGGGAGCTGTTTTTT.

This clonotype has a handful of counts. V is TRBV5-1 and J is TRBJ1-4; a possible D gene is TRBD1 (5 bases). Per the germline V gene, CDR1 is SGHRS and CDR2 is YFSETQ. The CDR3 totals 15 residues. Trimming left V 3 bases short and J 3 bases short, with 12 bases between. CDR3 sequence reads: CASSWSGGANEKLFF. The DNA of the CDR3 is TGCGCCAGCAGCTGGTCAGGAGGGGCTAATGAAAAACTGTTTTTT.

The CDR3 bases are TGTGCCAGCAGTGAAGGGGTGGTCAATCAGCCCCAGCATTTT. Amino acids: CASSEGVVNQPQHF. The chain joins TRBV2 to TRBJ1-5, with D uncertain. The CDR3 sequence is 14 residues long. V was trimmed by 1 base and J by 3 bases, leaving 7 bases between them. Germline V gives CDR1 SNHLY, CDR2 FYNNEI.